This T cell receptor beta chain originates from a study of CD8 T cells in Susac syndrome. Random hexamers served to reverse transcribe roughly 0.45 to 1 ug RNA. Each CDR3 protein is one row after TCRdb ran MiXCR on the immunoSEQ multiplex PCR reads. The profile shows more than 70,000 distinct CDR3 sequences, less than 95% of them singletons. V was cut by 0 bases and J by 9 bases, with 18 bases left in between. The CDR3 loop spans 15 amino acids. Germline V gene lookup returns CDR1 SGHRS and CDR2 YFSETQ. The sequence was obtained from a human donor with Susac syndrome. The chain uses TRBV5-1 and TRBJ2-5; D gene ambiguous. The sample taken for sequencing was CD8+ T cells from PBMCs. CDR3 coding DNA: TGCGCCAGCAGCTTGGTCATCGGCAGCCGTGAGGCCCAGTACTTC. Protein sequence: CASSLVIGSREAQYF.